The 3 T cell receptor beta chains given below trace back to one sample, sequenced in a study of OX40 agonist ivuxolimab in advanced cancers. Sequenced by immunoSEQ multiplex PCR; TCRdb stores in-frame clones only, minus some. The sample records tens of thousands of clones, 75% to 90% being singletons. The material sequenced was CD4+ or CD8+ T cells sorted from blood, taken in a trial of the OX40 agonist ivuxolimab. Receptors originate from an adult with an advanced solid tumor such as melanoma, head and neck, liver or kidney cancer.

The V and J genes are TRBV5-1 and TRBJ2-1, with D possibly TRBD2 on 5 matching bases. Germline-derived CDR1 and CDR2 are SGHRS and YFSETQ. With 1 base removed from V and 6 bases from J, the gap between germline ends came to 17 bases. This CDR3 is 16 amino acids long. The CDR3 coding sequence is TGCGCCAGCAGCTTGATGCTTAGTGCAGCGGTCAATGAGCAGTTCTTC. Protein product: CASSLMLSAAVNEQFF. The variable domain in full, with the rest retrieved from reference TRBV5-1 and TRBJ2-1, is KAGVTQTPRYLIKTRGQQVTLSCSPISGHRSVSWYQQTPGQGLQFLFEYFSETQRNKGNFPGRFSGRQFSNSRSEMNVSTLELGDSALYLCASSLMLSAAVNEQFFGPGTRLTVL.

The chain links TRBV29-1 to TRBJ1-1, with 8 bases aligning to TRBD1. V shed 7 bases, J shed 4 bases, and the junction held 11 bases outside the gene matches. The germline CDR1 and CDR2 sequences are SQVTM and ANQGSEA. There are 14 residues in the CDR3. The CDR3 coding sequence is TGCAGCGGGACAGGGAGTGGAGGGAGCACTGAAGCTTTCTTT. Its translation is CSGTGSGGSTEAFF.

The CDR3 bases are TGTGCCAGCAGGGCAGGGGGCCACACCGGGGAGCTGTTTTTT. Translating gives CASRAGGHTGELFF. This chain joins TRBV5-4 and TRBJ2-2, with 8 bases identical to TRBD1. Germline CDR1 reads SGHNT; CDR2 reads YYREEE (reference sequence). V gave up 5 bases and J gave up 3 bases; unmatched junction bases: 3. The CDR3 consists of 14 residues.